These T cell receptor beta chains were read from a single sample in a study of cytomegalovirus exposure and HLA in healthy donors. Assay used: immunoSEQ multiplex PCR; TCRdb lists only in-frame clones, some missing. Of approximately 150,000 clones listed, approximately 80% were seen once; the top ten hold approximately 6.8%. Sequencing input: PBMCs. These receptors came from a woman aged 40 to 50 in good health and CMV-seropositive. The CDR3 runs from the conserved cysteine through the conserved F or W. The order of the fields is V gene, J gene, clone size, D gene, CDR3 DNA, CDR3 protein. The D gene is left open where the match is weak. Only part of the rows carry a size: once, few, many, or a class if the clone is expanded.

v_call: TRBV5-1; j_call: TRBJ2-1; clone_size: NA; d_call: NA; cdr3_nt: TGCGCCAGCAGCTTGGGCCACACCCGGGACAATGAGCAGTTCTTC; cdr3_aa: CASSLGHTRDNEQFF
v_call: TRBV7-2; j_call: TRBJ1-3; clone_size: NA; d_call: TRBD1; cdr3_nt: TGTGCCAGCAGCTTAGAAGGGGGCGCTGGAAACACCATATATTTT; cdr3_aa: CASSLEGGAGNTIYF
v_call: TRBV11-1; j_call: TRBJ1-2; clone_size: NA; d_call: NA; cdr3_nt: TGTGCCAGCAGCTTCACGAAGGGTTCGGGAGGCTACACCTTC; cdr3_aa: CASSFTKGSGGYTF
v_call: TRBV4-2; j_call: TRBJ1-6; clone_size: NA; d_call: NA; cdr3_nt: TGTGCCAGCAGCCAAGGGCGAGGGAATAATTCACCCCTCCACTTT; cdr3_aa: CASSQGRGNNSPLHF
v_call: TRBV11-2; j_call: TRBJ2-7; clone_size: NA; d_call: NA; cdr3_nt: TGTGCCAGCAGCTTAACTGACAGCTCCTACGAGCAGTACTTC; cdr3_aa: CASSLTDSSYEQYF
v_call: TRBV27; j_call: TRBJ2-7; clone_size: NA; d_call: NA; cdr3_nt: TGTGCCAGCAGTTTAAGCGGACCCCTTGTGTACGAGCAGTACTTC; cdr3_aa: CASSLSGPLVYEQYF
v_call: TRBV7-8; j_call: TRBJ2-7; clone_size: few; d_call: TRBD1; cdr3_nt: TGTGCCAGCAGCTTCGGGGACAGACACTACGAGCAGTACTTC; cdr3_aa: CASSFGDRHYEQYF
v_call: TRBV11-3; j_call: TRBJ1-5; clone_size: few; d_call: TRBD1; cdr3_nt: TGTGCCAGCAGCTCGACAGGGGGATATCAGCCCCAGCATTTT; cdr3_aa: CASSSTGGYQPQHF
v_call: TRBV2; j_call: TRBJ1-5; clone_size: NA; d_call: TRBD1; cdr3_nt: TGTGCCAGCAGAGCGGACAGGGGCAATCAGCCCCAGCATTTT; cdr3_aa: CASRADRGNQPQHF
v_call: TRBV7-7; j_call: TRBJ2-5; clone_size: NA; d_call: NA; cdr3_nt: TGTGCTAGCAGCAATGGACACTTCTCTGAGACCCAGTACTTC; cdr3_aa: CASSNGHFSETQYF
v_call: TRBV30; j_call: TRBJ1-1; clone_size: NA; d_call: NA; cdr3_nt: TGTGCCTGGAGTGTGGATGGGGGGGGGACTGAAGCTTTCTTT; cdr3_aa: CAWSVDGGGTEAFF
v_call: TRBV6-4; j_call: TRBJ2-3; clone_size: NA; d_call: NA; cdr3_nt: TGTGCCAGCAGTGACTCAGGAGGGGATGGGACAGATACGCAGTATTTT; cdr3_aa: CASSDSGGDGTDTQYF
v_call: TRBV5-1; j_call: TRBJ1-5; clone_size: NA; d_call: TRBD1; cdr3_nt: TGCGCCAGCAGCTTGGGGACAGGAAATCAGCCCCAGCATTTT; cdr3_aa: CASSLGTGNQPQHF
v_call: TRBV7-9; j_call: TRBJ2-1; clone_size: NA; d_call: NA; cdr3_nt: TGTGCCAGCAGCTTAAATTCGGCGCGGAGTAGTCTCGATGAGCAGTTCTTC; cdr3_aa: CASSLNSARSSLDEQFF
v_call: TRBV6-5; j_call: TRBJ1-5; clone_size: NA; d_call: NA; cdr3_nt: TGTGCCAGCAGTACCACTATGAATCAGCCCCAGCATTTT; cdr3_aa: CASSTTMNQPQHF
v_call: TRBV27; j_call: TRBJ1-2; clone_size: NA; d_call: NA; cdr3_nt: TGTGCCAGCAGACCGGATGAGAGGTCCGGTGGCTACACCTTC; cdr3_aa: CASRPDERSGGYTF
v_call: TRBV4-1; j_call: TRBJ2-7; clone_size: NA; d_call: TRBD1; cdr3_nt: TGCGCCAGCAGCCGCTACCTCGGACAGGGAGCCGACGAGCAGTACTTC; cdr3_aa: CASSRYLGQGADEQYF
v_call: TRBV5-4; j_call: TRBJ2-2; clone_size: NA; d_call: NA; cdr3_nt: TGTGCCAGCAGCTTAGGGGCGGCGGCCGGGGAGCTGTTTTTT; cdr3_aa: CASSLGAAAGELFF
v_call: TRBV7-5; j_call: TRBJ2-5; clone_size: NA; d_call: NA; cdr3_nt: TGTGCCAGAAGCTTGGGTCTAGCGGGGGGTGTACAGTACTTC; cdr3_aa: CARSLGLAGGVQYF
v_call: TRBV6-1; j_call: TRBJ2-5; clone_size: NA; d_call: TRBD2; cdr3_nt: TGTGCCAGCAGTCCTAGCGGGGGGAACGAAGAGACCCAGTACTTC; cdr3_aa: CASSPSGGNEETQYF
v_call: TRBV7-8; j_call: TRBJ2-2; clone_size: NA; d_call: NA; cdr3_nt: TGTGCCAGCAGCTTCATCGGGGCCGGGGAGCTGTTTTTT; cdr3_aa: CASSFIGAGELFF
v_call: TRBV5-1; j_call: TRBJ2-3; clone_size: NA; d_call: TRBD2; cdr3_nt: TGCGCCAGCAGCTTTAGCGGGGGGTTTAGCACAGATACGCAGTATTTT; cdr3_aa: CASSFSGGFSTDTQYF
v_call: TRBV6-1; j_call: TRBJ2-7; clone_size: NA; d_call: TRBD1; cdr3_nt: TGTGCCAGCATGACAGGGGATGGGTCGGACGAGCAGTACTTC; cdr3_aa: CASMTGDGSDEQYF
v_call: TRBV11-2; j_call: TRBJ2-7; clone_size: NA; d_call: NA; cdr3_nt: TGTGCCAGCACCCTCTTGCAGGGGGGCCCCTACGAGCAGTACTTC; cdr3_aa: CASTLLQGGPYEQYF
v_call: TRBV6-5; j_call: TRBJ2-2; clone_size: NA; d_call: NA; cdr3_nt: TGTGCCAGCAGACAGGTCGCGAACACCGGGGAGCTGTTTTTT; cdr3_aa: CASRQVANTGELFF
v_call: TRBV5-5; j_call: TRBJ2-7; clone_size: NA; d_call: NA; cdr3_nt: TGTGCCAGCAGCTTTGGTCCGACGGGGTCGAGGGAGCAGTACTTC; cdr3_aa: CASSFGPTGSREQYF
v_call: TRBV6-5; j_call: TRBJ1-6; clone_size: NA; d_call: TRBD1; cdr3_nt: TGTGCCAGCAGCCACGACAGGGGAGTAGGGTCACCCCTCCACTTT; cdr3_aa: CASSHDRGVGSPLHF
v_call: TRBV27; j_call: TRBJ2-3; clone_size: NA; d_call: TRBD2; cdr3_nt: TGTGCCAGCAGCTTAGCGGGGGCATTTATAACGGGTGCGCAGTATTTT; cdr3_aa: CASSLAGAFITGAQYF
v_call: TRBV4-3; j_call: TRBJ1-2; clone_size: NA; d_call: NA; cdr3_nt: TGCGCCAGCAGCCAAGATACAGGTCAGAGTTATGGCTACACCTTC; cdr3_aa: CASSQDTGQSYGYTF
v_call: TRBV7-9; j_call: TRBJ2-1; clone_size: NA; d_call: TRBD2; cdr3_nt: TGTGCCAGCAGCCGTCGGTCGACTAGCGGGGGCCGGGATGAGCAGTTCTTC; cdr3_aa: CASSRRSTSGGRDEQFF
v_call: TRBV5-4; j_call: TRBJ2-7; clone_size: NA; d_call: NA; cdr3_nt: TGTGCCAGCAGCTTCGCACAGGGAATTCGGAACGAGCAGTACTTC; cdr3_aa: CASSFAQGIRNEQYF
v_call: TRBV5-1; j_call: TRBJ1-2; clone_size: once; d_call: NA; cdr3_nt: TGCGCCAGCAGCTTGGAAGAAACCCTTCCTATAAACTATGGCTACACCTTC; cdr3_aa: CASSLEETLPINYGYTF
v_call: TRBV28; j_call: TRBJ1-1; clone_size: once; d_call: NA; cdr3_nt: TGTGCAATCGGACGGCAGGGTACTGAAGCTTTCTTT; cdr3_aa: CAIGRQGTEAFF
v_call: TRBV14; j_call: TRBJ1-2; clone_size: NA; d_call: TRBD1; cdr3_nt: TGTGCCAGCAGCCGAGAGTCCCGGGACAGGGGAGGCTACACCTTC; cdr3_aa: CASSRESRDRGGYTF